Presented here are 30 T cell receptor beta chains from one specimen sequenced in a study of Tregs in tolerant kidney transplant recipients. The nonmyeloablative bone marrow transplants came from related graft donors, with transient mixed chimerism. TCRdb's table, derived via immunoSEQ multiplex PCR, lists solely in-frame clones and lacks some. The repertoire consists of around 50,000 clones, with around 90% occurring once and the leading ten covering around 15%. Sequencing was performed on CD8+ T cells from blood (PBMCs), taken 24 months after the transplant. These receptors originate from a human patient who received a combined kidney and bone marrow transplant. These T cells may partly come from the graft donor.

The CDR3 reads CASSWISGQGISEQFF. In DNA form, the CDR3 reads TGTGCCAGCAGCTGGATATCGGGACAGGGGATTAGTGAGCAGTTCTTC. The chain joins TRBV7-6 to TRBJ2-1; 10 nucleotides align to TRBD1. This CDR3 spans 16 amino acids. The germline CDR1 and CDR2 sequences are SGHVS and FNYEAQ. With V trimmed by 4 bases and J by 9 bases, 12 bases remained unmatched.

The rearrangement links TRBV7-6 to TRBJ2-7; D is ambiguous. Germline V lookup: CDR1 SGHVS, CDR2 FNYEAQ. The CDR3 length is 13 residues. Trimming pared 1 base from V and 5 bases from J, leaving 9 bases between. The CDR3 DNA reads TGTGCCAGCAGCTTAGTCCCTAGGAACGAGCAGTACTTC. Translation: CASSLVPRNEQYF.

The chain is built from TRBV13 and TRBJ1-1; possible D gene TRBD1, 6 bases. Between the trimmed V and J ends, which lost 0 bases and 0 bases, there was a span of 11 bases. The CDR3 spans 16 residues. In germline, CDR1 is PRHDT, CDR2 FYEKMQ (reference sequence). CDR3 sequence reads: CASSLGLGQMNTEAFF. In DNA, the CDR3 is TGTGCCAGCAGCTTAGGCCTAGGACAGATGAACACTGAAGCTTTCTTT.

This clone was counted a single time. This chain connects TRBV7-2 to TRBJ2-1; 12 positions match TRBD1. Trimming cost V 7 bases and J 4 bases; bases outside gene matches: 8. From germline, CDR1 is SGHTA and CDR2 FQGNSA. This CDR3 has 16 residues. The CDR3 DNA follows: TGTGCCAGCACCGGGGACAGGGGGCCAATTTACAATGAGCAGTTCTTC. As protein: CASTGDRGPIYNEQFF. Full variable domain (remainder filled in from reference TRBV7-2 and TRBJ2-1): GAGVSQSPSNKVTEKGKDVELRCDPISGHTALYWYRQSLGQGLEFLIYFQGNSAPDKSGLPSDRFSAERTGGSVSTLTIQRTQQEDSAVYLCASTGDRGPIYNEQFFGPGTRLTVL.

A single count supports this clone. This sequence joins TRBV9 and TRBJ2-7, with 10 bases lining up with TRBD1. The J segment lost 6 bases and the V segment lost 3 bases, leaving 9 bases of the junction unmatched. CDR1 and CDR2 from the germline V gene are SGDLS and YYNGEE. The CDR3 length is 15 residues. CDR3 residues: CASSGPGGTGAEQYF. CDR3 nucleotide sequence: TGTGCCAGCAGCGGCCCGGGGGGGACAGGGGCCGAGCAGTACTTC.

This clone was observed once. The chain recombines TRBV4-1 with TRBJ1-1; D ambiguous. CDR3 length: 13 amino acids. The germline CDR1 and CDR2 sequences are MGHRA and YSYEKL. Trimming shortened V by 2 bases and J by 8 bases, and 12 bases separated the two germline ends. The CDR3 here is CASSQRVEGEAFF. The CDR3 DNA is TGCGCCAGCAGCCAAAGAGTAGAGGGAGAAGCTTTCTTT.

The genes are TRBV30 and TRBJ1-2, with TRBD1 matching 8 bases. Germline trimming cut 5 bases from V and 7 bases from J; bases unmatched to any gene: 3. From germline, CDR1 is GTSNPN and CDR2 SVGIG (reference sequence). The CDR3 has 11 amino acids. CDR3 coding DNA: TGTGCCTGGGGACAGGGTGGTGGCTACACCTTC. Translation: CAWGQGGGYTF.

This chain joins TRBV28 and TRBJ2-6, with 7 bases matching TRBD2. The V and J ends lost 5 bases and 3 bases, in that order; junction bases with no gene match: 19. Germline CDR1 reads MDHEN; CDR2 reads SYDVKM. The CDR3 is 20 amino acids. The CDR3 nucleotides read TGTGCCAGCAGTAGCACTAATATTCTAGCGGCCCCCCTTGGGGCCAACGTCCTGACTTTC. This encodes CASSSTNILAAPLGANVLTF.

The CDR3 here is CASSQGTVLSGNTIYF. The CDR3 DNA is TGCGCCAGCAGCCAAGGGACAGTCCTCTCTGGAAACACCATATATTTT. This rearrangement joins TRBV4-3 to TRBJ1-3, with D possibly matching TRBD1 (6 bases). Trimming removed 1 base at V and 0 bases at J, with 10 bases between. The CDR3 has 16 amino acids. CDR1 and CDR2 (germline): LGHNA, YSLEER.

The CDR3 DNA reads as TGTGCCAGTACACCCCGAGAGCGGGATTGGGAGCAGTACTTC. Residues: CASTPRERDWEQYF. The V call is TRBV19, the J call TRBJ2-7; 7 bases match TRBD2. There are 14 residues in the CDR3. The trim removed 7 bases at V and 7 bases at J, leaving 13 bases unmatched. Germline lookup yields CDR1 LNHDA and CDR2 SQIVND (reference sequence).

The chain employs TRBV4-2 and TRBJ2-2; TRBD2 matches at 14 bases. The V segment lost 3 bases and the J segment 3 bases; nucleotides outside the gene matches: 6. Germline V CDR1 and CDR2: LGHNA, YNFKEQ. This CDR3 is 18 amino acids long. DNA for the CDR3: TGTGCCAGCAGCCAGGGGACTAGCGGGAGTACTTACACCGGGGAGCTGTTTTTT. As protein: CASSQGTSGSTYTGELFF.

V gene TRBV7-6 combines with J gene TRBJ1-6, with 7 nucleotides matching TRBD1. The junction had 8 bases not matched to a gene; V was cut back by 8 bases and J by 7 bases. Looked up from germline, CDR1 is SGHVS and CDR2 is FNYEAQ. The CDR3 is 14 amino acids. The CDR3 coding sequence is TGTGCCAGCCGCCGGCGACAGGGAAATTCACCCCTCCACTTT. Its translation: CASRRRQGNSPLHF.

The chain uses TRBV4-2 and TRBJ2-1; TRBD1 agrees at 7 bases. Germline values: CDR1 LGHNA, CDR2 YNFKEQ. This CDR3 is 14 amino acids long. Germline trimming cut 3 bases from V and 6 bases from J; bases unmatched to any gene: 5. DNA of the CDR3: TGTGCCAGCAGCCAGAAAGGGACAGTCAATGAGCAGTTCTTC. Translated, it gives CASSQKGTVNEQFF.

V is TRBV6-6 and J is TRBJ2-1; no reliable D call. The CDR3 consists of 16 residues. V was cut by 5 bases and J by 0 bases, with 14 bases left in between. The germline V gene has CDR1 MNHNY and CDR2 SVGAGI (reference sequence). The CDR3 loop reads CASSTFLSPSYNEQFF. The CDR3 bases are TGTGCCAGCAGTACTTTTTTGAGCCCCTCCTACAATGAGCAGTTCTTC.

This chain links TRBV2 with TRBJ2-1, with D possibly being TRBD2 (6 bases). The CDR3 loop spans 12 amino acids. Germline V gives CDR1 SNHLY, CDR2 FYNNEI. V was shortened by 3 bases and J by 10 bases, with 10 bases between the two germline ends. CDR3 protein: CASSDEGREQFF. The CDR3 DNA is TGTGCCAGCAGTGACGAGGGGAGGGAGCAGTTCTTC. Supplemented by reference TRBV2 and TRBJ2-1, the full variable domain reads EPEVTQTPSHQVTQMGQEVILRCVPISNHLYFYWYRQILGQKVEFLVSFYNNEISEKSEIFDDQFSVERPDGSNFTLKIRSTKLEDSAMYFCASSDEGREQFFGPGTRLTVL.

This chain uses TRBV30 with TRBJ1-1; no reliable D call. The CDR3 has 12 residues. The germline V and J ends were trimmed by 4 bases and 1 base, with 7 bases remaining between them. The germline CDR1 and CDR2 sequences are GTSNPN and SVGIG (reference sequence). The CDR3 bases are TGTGCCTGGACACAGCAGAACACTGAAGCTTTCTTT. Protein product: CAWTQQNTEAFF.

The CDR3: CATPADRGITEAFF. The CDR3 coding sequence is TGTGCCACCCCGGCCGACAGGGGTATCACTGAAGCTTTCTTT. The V call is TRBV6-6, the J call TRBJ1-1, with 8 nucleotides matching TRBD1. V was pared by 10 bases and J by 4 bases, with 11 bases of the junction left unmatched. The CDR3 covers 14 residues. Looked up from germline, CDR1 is MNHNY and CDR2 is SVGAGI (reference sequence).

The chain employs TRBV7-9 and TRBJ2-3; 9 bases line up with TRBD2. V lost 9 bases to trimming and J lost 2 bases; unmatched junction nucleotides: 6. Looked up from germline, CDR1 is SEHNR and CDR2 is FQNEAQ (reference sequence). This CDR3 has 14 amino acids. Here the CDR3 DNA reads TGTGCCAGTACGGGACTAGCTTCCACAGATACGCAGTATTTT. Protein product: CASTGLASTDTQYF.

CDR3 sequence (DNA): TGTGCCAGCAGCTCAAGGCCACTAGCTGTCAATGAGCAGTTCTTC. Residues: CASSSRPLAVNEQFF. The chain is built from TRBV7-2 and TRBJ2-1; the D gene is possibly TRBD2 (6 bases). CDR1 is SGHTA and CDR2 is FQGNSA in the germline V gene. The CDR3 consists of 15 residues. V gave up 4 bases and J gave up 6 bases, with 16 bases separating them. Full variable domain (missing parts from reference TRBV7-2 and TRBJ2-1): GAGVSQSPSNKVTEKGKDVELRCDPISGHTALYWYRQSLGQGLEFLIYFQGNSAPDKSGLPSDRFSAERTGGSVSTLTIQRTQQEDSAVYLCASSSRPLAVNEQFFGPGTRLTVL.

The chain carries TRBV4-1 and TRBJ1-5, with 8 bases aligning to TRBD1. CDR1 and CDR2 from the germline V gene are MGHRA and YSYEKL. The ends lost 1 base at V and 4 bases at J; junction bases unmatched: 3. The CDR3 totals 15 residues. DNA for the CDR3: TGCGCCAGCAGCCAAGGGGACAGGTTTAATCAGCCCCAGCATTTT. Translated, it gives CASSQGDRFNQPQHF.

This rearrangement joins TRBV9 to TRBJ2-3; possible D gene TRBD2, 7 bases. The CDR3 spans 20 residues. Germline assignment: CDR1 SGDLS and CDR2 YYNGEE. Trimming pared 4 bases from V and 5 bases from J, leaving 32 bases between. CDR3 region: CASSPRLGGQGKAQKDTQYF. The CDR3 DNA sequence: TGTGCCAGCAGCCCCCGTTTGGGGGGGCAGGGTAAGGCCCAAAAAGATACGCAGTATTTT.

The chain recombines TRBV29-1 with TRBJ1-2; 7 bases agree with TRBD1. The CDR3 has 17 amino acids. CDR1 is SQVTM, CDR2 ANQGSEA, per germline. Trimming removed 0 bases from V and 8 bases from J; junction bases left unmatched: 18. The CDR3 sequence: CSVEDGTQKGAKLGYTF. CDR3 nucleotides: TGCAGCGTTGAAGATGGGACTCAGAAGGGGGCGAAATTAGGCTACACCTTC.

The rearrangement links TRBV5-6 to TRBJ2-5, with 7 bases identical to TRBD2. The CDR3 extends over 16 amino acids. Germline CDR1 is SGHDT and CDR2 is YYEEEE. V was pared by 2 bases and J by 4 bases, with 11 bases of the junction left unmatched. The CDR3 loop is CASSFEGLEARETQYF. For the CDR3, the DNA is TGTGCCAGCAGCTTTGAAGGACTAGAAGCTCGAGAGACCCAGTACTTC.

The CDR3 nucleotides read TGTGCCAGCAGTTCAACTGATCAAGAGACCCAGTACTTC. Amino acids: CASSSTDQETQYF. The gene calls are TRBV27 and TRBJ2-5, with D unclear. CDR1 is MNHEY, CDR2 SMNVEV, per germline (reference sequence). The CDR3 is made up of 13 amino acids. With 4 bases removed from V and 2 bases from J, the gap between germline ends came to 8 bases.

The chain couples TRBV7-9 to TRBJ2-1; D gene uncertain. Germline lookup yields CDR1 SEHNR and CDR2 FQNEAQ (reference sequence). The V end lost 4 bases, the J end lost 6 bases, and 4 bases lay between the germline ends. The CDR3 covers 11 residues. CDR3 residues: CASSSGNEQFF. DNA for the CDR3: TGTGCCAGCAGCTCCGGCAATGAGCAGTTCTTC.

V gene TRBV7-6 combines with J gene TRBJ2-4; the D gene is possibly TRBD1 (5 bases). This CDR3 region has 13 residues. V lost 4 bases and J 8 bases, leaving 12 bases between the germline ends. From germline, CDR1 is SGHVS and CDR2 FNYEAQ. CDR3 sequence: CASSSFIGDIQYF. CDR3 coding DNA: TGTGCCAGCAGCTCCTTTATAGGGGACATTCAGTACTTC.

V is TRBV7-6 and J is TRBJ2-6, with D possibly being TRBD1 (5 bases). Trimming shortened V by 6 bases and J by 3 bases, and 12 bases separated the two germline ends. CDR3 length: 15 amino acids. CDR1 is SGHVS and CDR2 is FNYEAQ in the germline V gene. The CDR3 spells CASRNRGNGANVLTF. Here the CDR3 DNA reads TGTGCCAGCAGAAATAGGGGAAATGGGGCCAACGTCCTGACTTTC.

The rearrangement uses TRBV5-6 and TRBJ2-7; a weak D match, TRBD2 (5 bases). The CDR3 totals 15 residues. The V and J ends lost 5 bases and 2 bases respectively, with 17 bases between them. CDR1 is SGHDT and CDR2 is YYEEEE in the germline V gene. The CDR3 protein is CASRREIDETYEQYF. The CDR3 DNA sequence: TGTGCCAGCAGGAGGGAGATCGATGAAACCTACGAGCAGTACTTC.

As to this clone: The junction and the germline gene differ at one end; a read error may be behind it. The chain links TRBV7-6 to TRBJ2-2, with D perhaps matching TRBD1 (10 bases). Germline V gene sequence: CDR1 SGHVS, CDR2 FNYEAQ. The CDR3 runs 15 residues. In nucleotides, the CDR3 is TGTGCCAGCAGCCTAGCGGGACAGGGGAACGGGGAGCTGTTTTTT. Amino acid sequence: CASSLAGQGNGELFF.

This clone appeared a single time. The V and J genes are TRBV30 and TRBJ1-1; 10 bases map to TRBD1. Looked up from germline, CDR1 is GTSNPN and CDR2 is SVGIG (reference sequence). The CDR3 totals 15 residues. The J segment lost 5 bases and the V segment lost 1 base, leaving 7 bases of the junction unmatched. CDR3 nucleotide sequence: TGTGCCTGGAGTGAAGGGTGGGGACAGGGGACTGAAGCTTTCTTT. It codes for CAWSEGWGQGTEAFF.